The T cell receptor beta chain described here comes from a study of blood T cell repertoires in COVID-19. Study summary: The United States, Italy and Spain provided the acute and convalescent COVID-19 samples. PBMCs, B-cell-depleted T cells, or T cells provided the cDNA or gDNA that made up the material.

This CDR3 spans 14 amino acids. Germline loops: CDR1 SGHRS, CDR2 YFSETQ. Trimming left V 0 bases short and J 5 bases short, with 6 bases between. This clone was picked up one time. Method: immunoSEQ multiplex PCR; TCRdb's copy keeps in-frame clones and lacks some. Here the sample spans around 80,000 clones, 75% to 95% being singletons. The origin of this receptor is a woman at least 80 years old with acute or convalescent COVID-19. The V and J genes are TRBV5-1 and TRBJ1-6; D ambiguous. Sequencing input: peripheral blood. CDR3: CASSLGHNNSPLHF. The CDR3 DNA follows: TGCGCCAGCAGCTTGGGACACAATAATTCACCCCTCCACTTT.